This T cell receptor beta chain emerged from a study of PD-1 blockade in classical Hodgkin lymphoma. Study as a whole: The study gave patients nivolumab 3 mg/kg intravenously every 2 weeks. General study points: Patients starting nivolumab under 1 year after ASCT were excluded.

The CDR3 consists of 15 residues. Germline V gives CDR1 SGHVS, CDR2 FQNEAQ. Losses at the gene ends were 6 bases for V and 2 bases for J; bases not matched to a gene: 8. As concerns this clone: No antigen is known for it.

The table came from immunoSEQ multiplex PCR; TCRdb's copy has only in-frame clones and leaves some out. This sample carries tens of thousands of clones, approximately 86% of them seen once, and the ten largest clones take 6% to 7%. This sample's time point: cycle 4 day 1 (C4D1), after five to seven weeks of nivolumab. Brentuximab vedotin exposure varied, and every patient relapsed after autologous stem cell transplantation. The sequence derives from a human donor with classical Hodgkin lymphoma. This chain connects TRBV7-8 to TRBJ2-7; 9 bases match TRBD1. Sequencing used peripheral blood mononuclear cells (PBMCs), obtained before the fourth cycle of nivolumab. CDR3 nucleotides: TGTGCCAGCAGTCCCTCGGGACAGGGCACCTACGAGCAGTACTTC. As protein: CASSPSGQGTYEQYF.